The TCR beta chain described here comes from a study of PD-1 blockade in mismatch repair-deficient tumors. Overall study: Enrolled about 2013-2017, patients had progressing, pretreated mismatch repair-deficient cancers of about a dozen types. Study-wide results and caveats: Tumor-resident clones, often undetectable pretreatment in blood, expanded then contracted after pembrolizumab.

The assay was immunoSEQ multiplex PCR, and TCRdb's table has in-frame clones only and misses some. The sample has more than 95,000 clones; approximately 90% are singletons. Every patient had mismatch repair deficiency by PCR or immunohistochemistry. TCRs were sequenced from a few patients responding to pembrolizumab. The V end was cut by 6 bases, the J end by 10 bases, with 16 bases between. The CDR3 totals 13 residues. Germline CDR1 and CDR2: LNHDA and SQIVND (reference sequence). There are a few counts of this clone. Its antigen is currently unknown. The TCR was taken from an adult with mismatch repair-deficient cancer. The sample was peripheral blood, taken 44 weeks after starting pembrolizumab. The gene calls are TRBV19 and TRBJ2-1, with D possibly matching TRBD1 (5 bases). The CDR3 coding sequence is TGTGCCAGTAGCTCCAATTCGCAGGGCGAGCAGTTCTTC. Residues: CASSSNSQGEQFF.